The rows below give T cell receptor beta chains drawn from one sample of a study of T cell responses to AZD1222 COVID-19 vaccine. Repertoires were generated with immunoSEQ multiplex PCR, while TCRdb's copy carries only in-frame clones and drops some. The data contain about 180,000 clones, 80% to 90% of them singletons. Sequenced material: peripheral blood, taken 28 days after the second AZD1222 dose. All receptors derive from an adult who received the AZD1222 COVID-19 vaccine. CDR3s include the opening cysteine and the closing phenylalanine or tryptophan. The D gene is left open where the match is weak. Expanded clones are given a class, and other clones once, few, many or no size at all.

TRBJ1-5,.,TRBV12-5,.,TGTGCTAGTGGTTCGATGGTGGGGGGCGCGGAACAGCCCCAGCATTTT,CASGSMVGGAEQPQHF
TRBJ1-6,.,TRBV10-3,.,TGTGCCATCAGTGAGTCAGCCGGGGGCCAGGATTCACCCCTCCACTTT,CAISESAGGQDSPLHF
TRBJ1-1,TRBD1,TRBV12-3/TRBV12-4,.,TGTGCCAGCAGTTGGGACAGGTCCAATGAAGCTTTCTTT,CASSWDRSNEAFF
TRBJ1-1,.,TRBV19,.,TGTGCCAGTACCCCGACAGCAGATTCCACTGAAGCTTTCTTT,CASTPTADSTEAFF
TRBJ2-7,TRBD2,TRBV5-1,.,TGCGCCAGCAGCCCAGGGACTACCGCCTACGAGCAGTACTTC,CASSPGTTAYEQYF
TRBJ1-4,TRBD1,TRBV6-4,.,TGTGCCAGCAGAGAGACGGACAGGGAGGTAGGAACTAATGAAAAACTGTTTTTT,CASRETDREVGTNEKLFF
TRBJ2-7,TRBD1,TRBV7-2,.,TGTGCCAGCAGCTTACAGACAGGGACGGTGTCCTACGAGCAGTACTTC,CASSLQTGTVSYEQYF
TRBJ2-7,.,TRBV5-5,.,TGTGCCAGCATCCCGAGGGAGGGGGCACGCTACGAGCAGTACTTC,CASIPREGARYEQYF
TRBJ1-5,.,TRBV9,.,TGTGCCAGCAGCGTAGACAGTAGCAATCAGCCCCAGCATTTT,CASSVDSSNQPQHF
TRBJ1-4,.,TRBV19,.,TGTGCCAGTAGTCCGGGACAAAGACTGTTTTTT,CASSPGQRLFF
TRBJ2-3,TRBD2,TRBV29-1,.,TGCAGCGTTCTAGCGGGGGGGGGCACAGATACGCAGTATTTT,CSVLAGGGTDTQYF
TRBJ2-7,TRBD2,TRBV9,once,TGTGCCAGCAGCGTAGAATTGGGGGGGAGCTCCTACGAGCAGTACTTC,CASSVELGGSSYEQYF
TRBJ1-1,TRBD1,TRBV7-9,.,TGTGCCAGCAGCTTAGATGGGACAGCGACAACTGAAGCTTTCTTT,CASSLDGTATTEAFF
TRBJ2-3,.,TRBV7-3,.,TGTGCCAGCAGCCCCAGAACGGCAGGCGTGCGATCAGATACGCAGTATTTT,CASSPRTAGVRSDTQYF
TRBJ2-1,.,TRBV20-1,.,TGCAGTGCTAGTTTACAGGGCTTACGGGGTGACAATGAGCAGTTCTTC,CSASLQGLRGDNEQFF
TRBJ2-2,TRBD2,TRBV10-3,.,TGTGCCCACGGTGCGGGGGGGCTCACCGGGGAGCTGTTTTTT,CAHGAGGLTGELFF
TRBJ1-2,.,TRBV5-1,.,TGCGCCAGCAGGGAGGGAACTGACTATGGCTACACCTTC,CASREGTDYGYTF
TRBJ1-1,TRBD1,TRBV3-1/TRBV3-2,.,TGTGCCAGCAGCCCCTTTGCAGGGGGCCGCGCTGAAGCTTTCTTT,CASSPFAGGRAEAFF
TRBJ2-2,TRBD1,TRBV9,.,TGTGCCAGCAGCACGCAAGACAGGGGTTGGACCGGGGAGCTGTTTTTT,CASSTQDRGWTGELFF
TRBJ2-2,.,TRBV4-3,.,TGCGCCAGCAGCCAAGTCGCAGGGAACACCGGGGAGCTGTTTTTT,CASSQVAGNTGELFF
TRBJ1-2,TRBD1,TRBV6-5,.,TGTGCCAGCAGTTACGGGACAGAAAGGGGCTACACCTTC,CASSYGTERGYTF
TRBJ1-5,.,TRBV28,.,TGTGCCAGCAGTCCGAAGTGGCCCCAGCATTTT,CASSPKWPQHF
TRBJ1-5,TRBD1,TRBV6-1,.,TGTGCCAGCAGTGAAAACAGGGGGTATCAGCCCCAGCATTTT,CASSENRGYQPQHF
TRBJ2-5,.,TRBV18,.,TGTGCCAGCTCACCCTTCGGAGAGGAGACCCAGTACTTC,CASSPFGEETQYF
TRBJ2-2,.,TRBV6-1,.,TGTGCCAGCAGTGAAGCAGTGGCTAGCTTGGGCGGGGAGCTGTTTTTT,CASSEAVASLGGELFF
TRBJ1-4,.,TRBV5-4,.,TGTGCCAGCAGCGCTCAACCTCCGACAGACGGTCATGAAAAACTGTTTTTT,CASSAQPPTDGHEKLFF
TRBJ2-7,.,TRBV6-1,.,TGTGCCAGCAGTGAAGGGGACAGAATTAGGGGGGACGAGCAGTACTTC,CASSEGDRIRGDEQYF
TRBJ1-2,.,TRBV7-6,.,TGTGCCAGCAGCTTTCTCTATGGCTACACCTTC,CASSFLYGYTF
TRBJ1-1,TRBD1,TRBV5-4,.,TGTGCCAGCATCCCAGGACAGGGATTAATAAACACTGAAGCTTTCTTT,CASIPGQGLINTEAFF
TRBJ2-5,.,TRBV19,.,TGTGCCAGTAATTGGGGATTGGGAGAGACCCAGTACTTC,CASNWGLGETQYF
TRBJ2-3,.,TRBV4-3,.,TGCGCCAGCAGCCAGGGATACGGGACAGATACGCAGTATTTT,CASSQGYGTDTQYF
TRBJ1-2,TRBD1,TRBV23-1,.,TGCGCCAGCAGGGGGGACAGGGCCGTCGGCTACACCTTC,CASRGDRAVGYTF
TRBJ2-7,.,TRBV5-1,.,TGCGCCAGCTCTCCGCGGACCTACGAGCAGTACTTC,CASSPRTYEQYF
TRBJ1-1,TRBD1,TRBV7-2,.,TGTGCCAGCAGCCCGGGACAGGGTTACACTGAAGCTTTCTTT,CASSPGQGYTEAFF
TRBJ2-2,.,TRBV6-5,.,TGTGCCAGCAGAGCGGACGGGGACACCGGGGAGCTGTTTTTT,CASRADGDTGELFF
TRBJ2-5,TRBD2,TRBV7-9,.,TGTGCCAGCAGCTTAGGGGCGGGGGGATTGGAGACCCAGTACTTC,CASSLGAGGLETQYF
TRBJ2-7,TRBD1,TRBV10-3,.,TGTGCCATCAGTGGGACAGGGGGAGGGGAGCAGTACTTC,CAISGTGGGEQYF
TRBJ1-6,TRBD1,TRBV5-1,.,TGCGCCAGCAGCGTAACCGGGACAGGGGGTAGCGATTCACCCCTCCACTTT,CASSVTGTGGSDSPLHF
TRBJ2-3,.,TRBV5-4,.,TGTGCCAGCAGCTTGGGAGTGGGCTACACAGATACGCAGTATTTT,CASSLGVGYTDTQYF
TRBJ2-1,.,TRBV5-4,.,TGTGCCAGCAGCTTGGTAGCGGTGAGCTCCTACAATGAGCAGTTCTTC,CASSLVAVSSYNEQFF
TRBJ1-4,.,TRBV18,.,TGTGCCAGCTCACCACTTATGGGAGAGACTAATGAAAAACTGTTTTTT,CASSPLMGETNEKLFF
TRBJ2-7,TRBD2,TRBV4-3,few,TGCGCCAGCTCGCGGGGGAACGGCGAGCAGTACTTC,CASSRGNGEQYF